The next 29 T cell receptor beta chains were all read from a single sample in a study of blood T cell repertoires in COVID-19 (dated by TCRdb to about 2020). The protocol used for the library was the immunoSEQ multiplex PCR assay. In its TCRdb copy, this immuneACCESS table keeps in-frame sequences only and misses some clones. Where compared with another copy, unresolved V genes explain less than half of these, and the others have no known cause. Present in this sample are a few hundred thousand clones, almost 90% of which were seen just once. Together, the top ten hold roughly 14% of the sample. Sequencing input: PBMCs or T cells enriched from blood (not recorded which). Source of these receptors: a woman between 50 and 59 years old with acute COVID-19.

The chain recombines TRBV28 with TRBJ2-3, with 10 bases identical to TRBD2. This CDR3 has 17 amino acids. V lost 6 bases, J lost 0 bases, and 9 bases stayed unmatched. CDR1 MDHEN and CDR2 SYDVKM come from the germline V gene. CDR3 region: CASSPPRLAGSTDTQYF. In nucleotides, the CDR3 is TGTGCCAGCAGCCCTCCCCGACTAGCGGGTAGCACAGATACGCAGTATTTT.

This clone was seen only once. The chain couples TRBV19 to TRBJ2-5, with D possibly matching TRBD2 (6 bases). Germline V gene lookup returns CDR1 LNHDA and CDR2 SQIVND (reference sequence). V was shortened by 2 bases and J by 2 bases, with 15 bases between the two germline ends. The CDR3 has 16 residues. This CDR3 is CASSIKVLALQETQYF. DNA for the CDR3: TGTGCCAGTAGTATAAAAGTGCTAGCGCTTCAAGAGACCCAGTACTTC.

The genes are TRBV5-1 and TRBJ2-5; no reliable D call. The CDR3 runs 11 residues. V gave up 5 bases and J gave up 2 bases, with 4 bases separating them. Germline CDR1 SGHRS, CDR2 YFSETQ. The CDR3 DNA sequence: TGCGCCAGCAGTAAACAAGAGACCCAGTACTTC. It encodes CASSKQETQYF.

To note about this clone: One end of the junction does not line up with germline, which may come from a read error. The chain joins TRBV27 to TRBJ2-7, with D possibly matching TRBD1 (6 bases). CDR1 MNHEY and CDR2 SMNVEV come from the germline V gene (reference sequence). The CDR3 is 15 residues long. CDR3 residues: CASSLSTGFPYEQYF. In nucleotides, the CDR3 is TGTGCCAGCAGTTTGTCAACAGGGTTCCCCTATGAGCAGTACTTC.

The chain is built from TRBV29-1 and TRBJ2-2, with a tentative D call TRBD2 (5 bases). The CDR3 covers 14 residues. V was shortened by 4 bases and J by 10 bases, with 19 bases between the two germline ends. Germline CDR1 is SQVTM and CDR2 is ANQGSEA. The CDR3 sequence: CSVVFGIPNSELFF. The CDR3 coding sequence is TGCAGCGTTGTATTCGGGATACCTAATTCGGAGCTGTTTTTT.

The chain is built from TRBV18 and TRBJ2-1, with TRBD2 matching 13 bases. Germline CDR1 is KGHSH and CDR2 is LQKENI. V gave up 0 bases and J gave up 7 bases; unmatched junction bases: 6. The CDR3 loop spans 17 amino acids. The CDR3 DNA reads TGTGCCAGCTCACCACCGGTAAGACTAGCGGGAGGTAATGAGCAGTTCTTC. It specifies CASSPPVRLAGGNEQFF.

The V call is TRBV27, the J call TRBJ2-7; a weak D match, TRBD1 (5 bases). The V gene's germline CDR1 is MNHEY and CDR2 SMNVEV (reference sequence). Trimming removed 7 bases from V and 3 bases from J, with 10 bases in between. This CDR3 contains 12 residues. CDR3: CASKTQGYEQYF. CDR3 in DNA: TGTGCCAGCAAGACCCAGGGCTACGAGCAGTACTTC.

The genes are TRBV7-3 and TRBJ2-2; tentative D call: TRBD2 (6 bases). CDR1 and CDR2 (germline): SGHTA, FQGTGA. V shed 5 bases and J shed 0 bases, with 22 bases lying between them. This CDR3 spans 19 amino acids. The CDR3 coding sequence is TGTGCCAGCAGCCCCTCCCCAGCTAGCGCCGAATCGAACACCGGGGAGCTGTTTTTT. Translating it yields CASSPSPASAESNTGELFF.

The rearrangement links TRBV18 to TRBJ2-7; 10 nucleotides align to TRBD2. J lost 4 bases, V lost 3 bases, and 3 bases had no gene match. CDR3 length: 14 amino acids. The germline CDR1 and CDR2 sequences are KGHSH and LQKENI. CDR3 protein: CASSPGLASYEQYF. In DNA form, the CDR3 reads TGTGCCAGCTCACCGGGACTAGCGAGTTACGAGCAGTACTTC.

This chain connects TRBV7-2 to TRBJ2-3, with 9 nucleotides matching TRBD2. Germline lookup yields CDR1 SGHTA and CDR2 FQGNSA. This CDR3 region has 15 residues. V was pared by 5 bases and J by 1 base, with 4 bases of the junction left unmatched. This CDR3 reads CASSPRTSGTDTQYF. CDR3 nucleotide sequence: TGTGCCAGCAGCCCTCGGACTAGCGGCACAGATACGCAGTATTTT.

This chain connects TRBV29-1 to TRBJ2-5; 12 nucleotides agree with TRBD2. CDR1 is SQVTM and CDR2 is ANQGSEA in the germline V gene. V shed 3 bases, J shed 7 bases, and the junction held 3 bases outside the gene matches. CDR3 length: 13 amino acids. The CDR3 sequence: CSVEGTSGWTQYF. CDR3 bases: TGCAGCGTTGAGGGGACTAGCGGGTGGACCCAGTACTTC.

The CDR3, as DNA: TGTGCCAGCAGCCGACAGGAGGCAGGCACAGATACGCAGTATTTT. It translates to CASSRQEAGTDTQYF. The chain has TRBV3-1 (or the pseudogene TRBV3-2) and TRBJ2-3, with D possibly matching TRBD1 (6 bases). V was clipped by 4 bases and J by 1 base, with 12 bases between them. CDR1 and CDR2 (germline): LGHDT, YNNKEL (reference sequence). This CDR3 is built from 15 residues.

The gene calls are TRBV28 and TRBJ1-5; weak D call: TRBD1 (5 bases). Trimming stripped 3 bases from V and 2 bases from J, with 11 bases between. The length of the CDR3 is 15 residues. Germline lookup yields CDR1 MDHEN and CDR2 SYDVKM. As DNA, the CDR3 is TGTGCCAGCAGTTTCTGGGGCGCGGGCAATCAGCCCCAGCATTTT. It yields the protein CASSFWGAGNQPQHF. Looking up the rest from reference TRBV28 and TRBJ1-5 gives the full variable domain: DVKVTQSSRYLVKRTGEKVFLECVQDMDHENMFWYRQDPGLGLRLIYFSYDVKMKEKGDIPEGYSVSREKKERFSLILESASTNQTSMYLCASSFWGAGNQPQHFGDGTRLSIL.

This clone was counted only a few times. CDR3 nucleotide sequence: TGCGCCAGCAGCTTGTTGACAGAGAACACTGAAGCTTTCTTT. Residues: CASSLLTENTEAFF. This rearrangement joins TRBV5-1 to TRBJ1-1; TRBD1 might be the D (5 bases). The CDR3 extends over 14 amino acids. The V and J ends lost 1 base and 1 base respectively, with 8 bases between them. The germline V gene has CDR1 SGHRS and CDR2 YFSETQ.

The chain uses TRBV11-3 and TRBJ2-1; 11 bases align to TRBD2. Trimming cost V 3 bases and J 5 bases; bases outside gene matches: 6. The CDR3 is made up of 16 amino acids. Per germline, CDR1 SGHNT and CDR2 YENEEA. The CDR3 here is CASSLGTSGGDNEQFF. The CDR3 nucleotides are TGTGCCAGCAGCTTGGGGACTAGCGGAGGGGACAATGAGCAGTTCTTC.

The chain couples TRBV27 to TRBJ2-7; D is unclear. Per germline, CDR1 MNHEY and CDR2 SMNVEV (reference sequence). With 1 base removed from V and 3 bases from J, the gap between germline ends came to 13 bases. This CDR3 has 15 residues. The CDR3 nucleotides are TGTGCCAGCAGTTTATATCCCCCAGGTAGCTACGAGCAGTACTTC. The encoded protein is CASSLYPPGSYEQYF.

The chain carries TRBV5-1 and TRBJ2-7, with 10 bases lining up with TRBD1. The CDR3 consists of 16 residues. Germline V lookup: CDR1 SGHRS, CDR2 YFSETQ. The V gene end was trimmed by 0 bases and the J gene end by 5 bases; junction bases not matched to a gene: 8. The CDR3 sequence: CASSLVTGTGVHEQYF. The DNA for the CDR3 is TGCGCCAGCAGCTTGGTAACTGGGACAGGGGTCCACGAGCAGTACTTC.

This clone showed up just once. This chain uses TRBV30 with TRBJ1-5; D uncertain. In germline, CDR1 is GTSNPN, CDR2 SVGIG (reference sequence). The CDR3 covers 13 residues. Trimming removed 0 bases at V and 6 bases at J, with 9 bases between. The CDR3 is CAWSVRGSQPQHF. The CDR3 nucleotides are TGTGCCTGGAGTGTTCGGGGTAGTCAGCCCCAGCATTTT. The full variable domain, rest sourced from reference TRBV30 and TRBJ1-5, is SQTIHQWPATLVQPVGSPLSLECTVEGTSNPNLYWYRQAAGRGLQLLFYSVGIGQISSEVPQNLSASRPQDRQFILSSKKLLLSDSGFYLCAWSVRGSQPQHFGDGTRLSIL.

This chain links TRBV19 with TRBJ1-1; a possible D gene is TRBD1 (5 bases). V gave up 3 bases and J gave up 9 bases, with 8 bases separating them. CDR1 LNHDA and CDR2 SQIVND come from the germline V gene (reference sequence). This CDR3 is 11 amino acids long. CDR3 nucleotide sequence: TGTGCCAGTAGTATTGGGGCAAAAGCTTTCTTT. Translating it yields CASSIGAKAFF. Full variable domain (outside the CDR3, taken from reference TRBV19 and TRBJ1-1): DGGITQSPKYLFRKEGQNVTLSCEQNLNHDAMYWYRQDPGQGLRLIYYSQIVNDFQKGDIAEGYSVSREKKESFPLTVTSAQKNPTAFYLCASSIGAKAFFGQGTRLTVV.

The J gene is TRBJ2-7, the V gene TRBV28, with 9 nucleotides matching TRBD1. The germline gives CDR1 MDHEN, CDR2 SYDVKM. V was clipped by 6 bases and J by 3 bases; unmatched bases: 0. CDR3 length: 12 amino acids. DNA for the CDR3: TGTGCCAGCAGGACAGGGGGCTACGAGCAGTACTTC. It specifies CASRTGGYEQYF.

The chain's CDR3 is CASSLEYTQPQHF. In DNA form, the CDR3 reads TGTGCCAGCAGCTTAGAATACACTCAGCCCCAGCATTTT. The chain couples TRBV11-2 to TRBJ1-5; no firm D call. The CDR3 totals 13 residues. In germline, CDR1 is SGHAT, CDR2 FQNNGV. V was cut by 0 bases and J by 6 bases, with 6 bases left in between.

CDR3 DNA: TGTGCCAGCACCCTACTACCGGGGAGTCAGCCCCAGCATTTT. Its translation is CASTLLPGSQPQHF. The rearrangement joins TRBV27 to TRBJ1-5; D remains ambiguous. Germline CDR1 MNHEY, CDR2 SMNVEV (reference sequence). Trimming cost V 7 bases and J 6 bases, with 16 bases left between them. There are 14 residues in the CDR3.

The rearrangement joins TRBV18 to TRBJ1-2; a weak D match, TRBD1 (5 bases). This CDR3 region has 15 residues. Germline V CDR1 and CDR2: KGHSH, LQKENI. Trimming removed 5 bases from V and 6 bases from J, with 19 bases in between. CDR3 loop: CASSTLDTASDGYTF. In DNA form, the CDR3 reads TGTGCCAGCTCAACCCTGGACACGGCATCTGATGGCTACACCTTC.

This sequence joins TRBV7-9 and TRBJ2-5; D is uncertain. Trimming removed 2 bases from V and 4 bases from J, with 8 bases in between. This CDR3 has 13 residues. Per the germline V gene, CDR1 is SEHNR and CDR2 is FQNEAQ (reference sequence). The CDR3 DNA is TGTGCCAGCAGCTTACGGGTTCGAGAGACCCAGTACTTC. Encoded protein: CASSLRVRETQYF.

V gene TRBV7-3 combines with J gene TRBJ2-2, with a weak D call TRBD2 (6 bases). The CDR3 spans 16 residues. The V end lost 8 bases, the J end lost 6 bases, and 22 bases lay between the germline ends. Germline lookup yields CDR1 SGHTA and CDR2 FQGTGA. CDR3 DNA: TGTGCCAGCCCCGTTCATAGGGACTGGACACCCGGGGAGCTGTTTTTT. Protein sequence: CASPVHRDWTPGELFF.

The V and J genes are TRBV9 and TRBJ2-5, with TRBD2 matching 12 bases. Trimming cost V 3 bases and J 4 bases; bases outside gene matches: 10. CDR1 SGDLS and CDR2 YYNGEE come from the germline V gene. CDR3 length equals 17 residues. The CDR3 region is CASSAGLAGTWGETQYF. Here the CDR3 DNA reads TGTGCCAGCAGCGCCGGACTAGCGGGGACATGGGGAGAGACCCAGTACTTC. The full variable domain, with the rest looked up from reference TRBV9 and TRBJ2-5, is DSGVTQTPKHLITATGQRVTLRCSPRSGDLSVYWYQQSLDQGLQFLIQYYNGEERAKGNILERFSAQQFPDLHSELNLSSLELGDSALYFCASSAGLAGTWGETQYFGPGTRLLVL.

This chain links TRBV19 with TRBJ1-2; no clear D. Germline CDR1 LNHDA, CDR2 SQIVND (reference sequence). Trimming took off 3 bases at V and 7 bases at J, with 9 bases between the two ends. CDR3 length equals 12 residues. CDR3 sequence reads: CASSIGEGGYTF. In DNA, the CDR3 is TGTGCCAGTAGTATCGGGGAGGGTGGCTACACCTTC. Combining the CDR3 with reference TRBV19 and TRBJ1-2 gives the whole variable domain DGGITQSPKYLFRKEGQNVTLSCEQNLNHDAMYWYRQDPGQGLRLIYYSQIVNDFQKGDIAEGYSVSREKKESFPLTVTSAQKNPTAFYLCASSIGEGGYTFGSGTRLTVV.

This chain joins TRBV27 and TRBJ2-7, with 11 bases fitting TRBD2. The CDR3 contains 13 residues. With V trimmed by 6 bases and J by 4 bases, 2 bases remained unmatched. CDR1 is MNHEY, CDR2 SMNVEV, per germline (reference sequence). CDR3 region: CASRLAGEYEQYF. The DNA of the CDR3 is TGTGCCAGCAGACTAGCGGGAGAGTACGAGCAGTACTTC.

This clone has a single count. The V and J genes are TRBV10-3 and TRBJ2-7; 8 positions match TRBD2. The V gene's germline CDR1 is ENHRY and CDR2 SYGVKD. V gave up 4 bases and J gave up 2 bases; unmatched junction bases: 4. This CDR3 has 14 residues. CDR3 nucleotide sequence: TGTGCCATCAGTGGGGGAGCGGGGGCCTACGAGCAGTACTTC. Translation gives CAISGGAGAYEQYF.